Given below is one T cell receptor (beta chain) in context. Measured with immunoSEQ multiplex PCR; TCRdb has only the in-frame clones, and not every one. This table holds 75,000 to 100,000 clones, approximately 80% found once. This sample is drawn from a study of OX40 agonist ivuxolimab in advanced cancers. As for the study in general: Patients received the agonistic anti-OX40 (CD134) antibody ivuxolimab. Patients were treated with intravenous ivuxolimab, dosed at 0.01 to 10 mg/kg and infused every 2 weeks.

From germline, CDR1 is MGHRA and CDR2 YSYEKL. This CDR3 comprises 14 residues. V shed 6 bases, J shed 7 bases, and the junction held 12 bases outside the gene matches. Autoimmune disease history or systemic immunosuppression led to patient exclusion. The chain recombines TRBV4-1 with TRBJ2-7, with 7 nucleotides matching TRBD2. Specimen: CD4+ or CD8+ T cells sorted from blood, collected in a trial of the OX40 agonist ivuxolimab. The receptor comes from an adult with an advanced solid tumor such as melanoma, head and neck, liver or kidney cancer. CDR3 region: CASRSGTSLGEQYF. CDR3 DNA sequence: TGCGCCAGCAGGAGCGGGACCAGTTTGGGGGAGCAGTACTTC.